One and the same sample provided the 7 T cell receptor beta chains below, sequenced in a study of PD-L1 blockade in urothelial cancer. Sequencing used immunoSEQ multiplex PCR; TCRdb keeps in-frame clones, though not all of them. Of tens of thousands of clones in the sample, 80% to 95% were seen once. Time point meaning: peripheral blood 6 weeks after treatment start. The sample consisted of PBMCs, taken around atezolizumab (anti-PD-L1) treatment. Source of these receptors: a woman older than 75 with urothelial cancer.

The chain links TRBV27 to TRBJ1-2, with TRBD1 identical over 9 bases. Trimming removed 4 bases from V and 8 bases from J; junction bases left unmatched: 8. Germline V CDR1 and CDR2: MNHEY, SMNVEV (reference sequence). This CDR3 comprises 14 residues. Here the CDR3 DNA reads TGTGCCAGCAGTTCAGGGACAGGGACGGCAGGCTACACCTTC. Translated, it gives CASSSGTGTAGYTF.

The chain combines TRBV6-4 with TRBJ2-1; 14 bases align to TRBD2. The CDR3 loop spans 15 amino acids. Per germline, CDR1 MRHNA and CDR2 SNTAGT. V trimming: 9 bases; J trimming: 4 bases; junction bases outside the gene matches: 5. The DNA of the CDR3 is TGTGCCAGTAAGGGGACTAGCGGGGGATACAATGAGCAGTTCTTC. Its protein product is CASKGTSGGYNEQFF.

V usage is TRBV11-2 and J usage is TRBJ2-3; TRBD2 agrees at 10 bases. The CDR3 is 16 residues long. Trimming took 5 bases from V and 4 from J; bases not matched to a gene: 9. Germline CDR1 SGHAT, CDR2 FQNNGV. CDR3: CASSRPAGGPPDTQYF. CDR3 DNA: TGTGCCAGCAGCCGCCCAGCGGGAGGGCCTCCAGATACGCAGTATTTT.

With respect to this clone: An end of the junction differs from the germline gene, which may be a read error. Additional DNA sequences in this sample encode the identical CDR3. CDR3: CASKVAGVGEQYF. CDR3 DNA: TGTGCCAGTAAGGTAGCGGGAGTAGGGGAGCAGTATTTC. This chain joins TRBV19 and TRBJ2-7; 9 nucleotides agree with TRBD2. The length of the CDR3 is 13 residues. The V gene's germline CDR1 is LNHDA and CDR2 SQIVND (reference sequence).

The V gene is TRBV10-3, the J gene TRBJ2-1; D is undetermined. Trimming cost V 11 bases and J 8 bases, with 19 bases left between them. The CDR3 has 13 residues. Looked up from germline, CDR1 is ENHRY and CDR2 is SYGVKD. The CDR3 protein is CAATVQASDEQFF. The CDR3 DNA sequence: TGTGCCGCGACGGTCCAGGCGTCGGATGAGCAGTTCTTC.

This clone appeared a single time. This chain connects TRBV6-1 to TRBJ1-4; D unclear. V was shortened by 0 bases and J by 8 bases, with 10 bases between the two germline ends. The CDR3 extends over 14 amino acids. Germline values: CDR1 MNHNS, CDR2 SASEGT. CDR3 in amino acids: CASSEATVGEKLFF. In nucleotides, the CDR3 is TGTGCCAGCAGTGAAGCGACGGTGGGCGAAAAACTGTTTTTT.

This chain uses TRBV7-3 with TRBJ1-1, with D possibly being TRBD1 (5 bases). The CDR3 is made up of 15 amino acids. CDR1 and CDR2 (germline): SGHTA, FQGTGA. V gave up 5 bases and J gave up 3 bases, with 16 bases separating them. Written as DNA, the CDR3 is TGTGCCAGCAGCCCGCTGGGGGGAGCCTACACTGAAGCTTTCTTT. It translates to CASSPLGGAYTEAFF.